The source of this TCR beta chain is a study of neurological immune-mediated disorders. Study-wide points: HTLV-1-associated myelopathy led in TCR clonal expansion, while multiple sclerosis ranked lowest, below healthy controls. According to phylogenetic grouping, one related-CDR3 cluster, a possible signature, contained the repertoires of 18 of 34 multiple sclerosis patients. As far as clinical or MRI features were concerned, none was associated with the multiple sclerosis repertoire cluster.

A single record per CDR3 protein comes from TCRdb applying MiXCR to the 5' RACE reads. This table has roughly 120,000 distinct CDR3 sequences, about 3.4% appearing once. CDR1 and CDR2 from the germline V gene are GTSNPN and SVGIG (reference sequence). This CDR3 has 12 amino acids. The ends lost 7 bases at V and 3 bases at J; junction bases unmatched: 6. This clonotype appeared many times. What it recognizes is unknown. The sequenced material came from PBMCs. This chain links TRBV30 with TRBJ2-7; 7 bases line up with TRBD2. The receptor was derived from a woman under 40 with multiple sclerosis. CDR3 amino acids: CAFRGGFYEQYF. The CDR3, as DNA: TGTGCCTTTAGGGGAGGGTTCTACGAGCAGTACTTC.